This passage covers 26 T cell receptor beta chains from one sample sequenced in a study of cytomegalovirus exposure and HLA in healthy donors. Vbeta (60) and Jbeta (13) primers were used in the PCR. TCRdb keeps only in-frame clones here, not all; method: immunoSEQ multiplex PCR. The sample records hundreds of thousands of clones, around 79% being singletons. The sample consisted of PBMCs. The receptors were gathered from a male donor in good health and CMV-seronegative.

The rearrangement joins TRBV6-5 to TRBJ1-1; 7 bases are a match to TRBD1. Germline CDR1 is MNHEY and CDR2 is SVGAGI. V lost 6 bases to trimming and J lost 1 base; unmatched junction nucleotides: 2. The CDR3 is 13 residues long. DNA for the CDR3: TGTGCCAGCAGCCCAGGGGGGAACACTGAAGCTTTCTTT. This sequence encodes CASSPGGNTEAFF.

This sequence joins TRBV25-1 and TRBJ2-5; TRBD2 matches 11 bases. The end of the DNA fits TRBJ2-7 better, so the J call may be wrong. Germline CDR1 is MGHDK and CDR2 is SYGVNS. This CDR3 region has 15 residues. This CDR3 reads CASSPLGLADYEQYF. The CDR3 coding sequence is TGTGCCAGCAGTCCCCTGGGACTAGCGGACTACGAGCAGTACTTC.

The V and J genes are TRBV11-2 and TRBJ2-1; no clear D. CDR1 is SGHAT, CDR2 FQNNGV, per germline. V was trimmed by 1 base and J by 0 bases, leaving 13 bases between them. The CDR3 spans 17 residues. The CDR3 DNA is TGTGCCAGCAGCTTAGTTTCGGAGCCCTCCTCCTACAATGAGCAGTTCTTC. Its protein is CASSLVSEPSSYNEQFF.

This chain connects TRBV7-3 to TRBJ1-1; no firm D call. V shed 2 bases and J shed 0 bases, with 10 bases lying between them. CDR3 size: 15 residues. Germline CDR1 SGHTA, CDR2 FQGTGA. The DNA of the CDR3 is TGTGCCAGCAGCTTAGGTACAGTAATGAACACTGAAGCTTTCTTT. It codes for CASSLGTVMNTEAFF.

CDR3 amino acids: CASTKGEDTQYF. The DNA for the CDR3 is TGTGCCAGTACCAAGGGAGAGGATACGCAGTATTTT. V gene TRBV19 combines with J gene TRBJ2-3, with D perhaps matching TRBD2 (5 bases). CDR1 and CDR2 from the germline V gene are LNHDA and SQIVND (reference sequence). CDR3 length: 12 amino acids. With 7 bases removed from V and 6 bases from J, the gap between germline ends came to 11 bases.

The rearrangement links TRBV7-2 to TRBJ1-5; 9 bases agree with TRBD1. Germline V CDR1 and CDR2: SGHTA, FQGNSA. This CDR3 region has 15 residues. V trimming: 0 bases; J trimming: 9 bases; junction bases outside the gene matches: 6. This CDR3 is CASSLARDREGPQHF. CDR3 coding DNA: TGTGCCAGCAGCTTAGCAAGGGACAGGGAAGGGCCCCAGCATTTT. Together with reference TRBV7-2 and TRBJ1-5, the CDR3 gives the full variable domain: GAGVSQSPSNKVTEKGKDVELRCDPISGHTALYWYRQSLGQGLEFLIYFQGNSAPDKSGLPSDRFSAERTGGSVSTLTIQRTQQEDSAVYLCASSLARDREGPQHFGDGTRLSIL.

The CDR3 nucleotides read TGTGCCAGTATCCAGGGGAGAAGGATGAACACTGAAGCTTTCTTT. Protein sequence: CASIQGRRMNTEAFF. The genes are TRBV19 and TRBJ1-1; a possible D gene is TRBD1 (6 bases). V was cut by 7 bases and J by 0 bases, with 15 bases left in between. The CDR3 runs 15 residues. Germline values: CDR1 LNHDA, CDR2 SQIVND (reference sequence). The entire variable domain, with the rest obtained from reference TRBV19 and TRBJ1-1, is as follows: DGGITQSPKYLFRKEGQNVTLSCEQNLNHDAMYWYRQDPGQGLRLIYYSQIVNDFQKGDIAEGYSVSREKKESFPLTVTSAQKNPTAFYLCASIQGRRMNTEAFFGQGTRLTVV.

The chain recombines TRBV21-1 with TRBJ2-2; the DNA was not compared with TRBD2, the D call given in the table. TRBV21-1 is a known pseudogene. The CDR3 covers 17 residues. The CDR3 is CASSKVVGGARTGELFF. Here the CDR3 DNA reads TGTGCCAGCAGCAAAGTGGTTGGGGGGGCGCGGACCGGGGAGCTGTTTTTT.

The J gene is TRBJ2-3, the V gene TRBV9; D is ambiguous. Germline-derived CDR1 and CDR2 are SGDLS and YYNGEE. V was pared by 0 bases and J by 0 bases, with 5 bases between. The CDR3 spans 14 residues. In DNA form, the CDR3 reads TGTGCCAGCAGCGTAGTACTAAGCACAGATACGCAGTATTTT. As protein: CASSVVLSTDTQYF.

The chain employs TRBV2 and TRBJ2-4; perhaps TRBD2 as D (5 bases). Trimming removed 5 bases at V and 1 base at J, with 9 bases between. CDR1 and CDR2 from the germline V gene are SNHLY and FYNNEI. The CDR3 totals 14 residues. CDR3 sequence: CASSPTRAKNIQYF. CDR3 nucleotides: TGTGCCAGCAGTCCAACTAGGGCCAAAAACATTCAGTACTTC.

This clone showed up just once. V gene TRBV29-1 combines with J gene TRBJ1-4, with D possibly being TRBD1 (6 bases). Trimming cost V 7 bases and J 7 bases, with 16 bases left between them. Germline V gene data show CDR1 as SQVTM and CDR2 as ANQGSEA. The CDR3 is made up of 13 amino acids. DNA of the CDR3: TGCAGCGCACGCCGGGACATCGGTGAAAAACTGTTTTTT. It translates to CSARRDIGEKLFF.

This clone appeared a few times. The chain combines TRBV11-2 with TRBJ2-4, with TRBD1 identical over 12 bases. Germline CDR1 and CDR2: SGHAT and FQNNGV. The trim removed 5 bases at V and 4 bases at J, leaving 9 bases unmatched. The CDR3 runs to 17 residues. CDR3 nucleotide sequence: TGTGCCAGCAGCGACCTAGGGACAGGGGGCGCAAAAAACATTCAGTACTTC. Protein: CASSDLGTGGAKNIQYF.

This chain links TRBV7-3 with TRBJ2-3; 15 bases are shared with TRBD2. Losses at the gene ends were 5 bases for V and 5 bases for J; bases not matched to a gene: 5. This CDR3 is built from 16 residues. Germline V gene sequence: CDR1 SGHTA, CDR2 FQGTGA. The CDR3 is CASSGGLAGGVDTQYF. Here the CDR3 DNA reads TGTGCCAGCAGCGGGGGACTAGCGGGAGGAGTAGATACGCAGTATTTT.

The rearrangement uses TRBV7-3 and TRBJ2-2, with a possible D match to TRBD1 (6 bases). This CDR3 is 15 amino acids long. Per the germline V gene, CDR1 is SGHTA and CDR2 is FQGTGA. V lost 2 bases and J lost 7, with 14 bases in between. The CDR3 region has the DNA TGTGCCAGCAGCTTACAACAGGGTGTGAACGGGGAGCTGTTTTTT. Translated, it gives CASSLQQGVNGELFF.

V and J are TRBV6-5 and TRBJ2-2; 10 bases match TRBD2. Per germline, CDR1 MNHEY and CDR2 SVGAGI. This CDR3 comprises 16 residues. Trimming cost V 4 bases and J 4 bases; bases outside gene matches: 6. The CDR3 bases are TGTGCCAGCAGTTGGGGACTAGCGCTTACCACCGGGGAGCTGTTTTTT. Amino acid sequence: CASSWGLALTTGELFF.

The V gene is TRBV13, the J gene TRBJ2-7; TRBD1 aligns across 7 bases. CDR3 size: 16 residues. Trimming removed 4 bases from V and 5 bases from J; junction bases left unmatched: 14. Germline-derived CDR1 and CDR2 are PRHDT and FYEKMQ (reference sequence). The CDR3 DNA sequence: TGTGCCAGCAGCTCAGGGGGAGTGGGAGAAAAGGACGAGCAGTACTTC. Its protein product is CASSSGGVGEKDEQYF. Drawing the rest from reference TRBV13 and TRBJ2-7, the complete variable domain is AAGVIQSPRHLIKEKRETATLKCYPIPRHDTVYWYQQGPGQDPQFLISFYEKMQSDKGSIPDRFSAQQFSDYHSELNMSSLELGDSALYFCASSSGGVGEKDEQYFGPGTRLTVT.

This chain connects TRBV5-5 to TRBJ2-7, with 7 bases identical to TRBD2. With 1 base clipped from V and 2 bases from J, the junction kept 6 bases outside the gene matches. Germline V CDR1 and CDR2: SGHKS, YYEKEE (reference sequence). The CDR3 is 15 amino acids. CDR3 coding DNA: TGTGCCAGCAGCTTGCTCAGCGGGACTACCTACGAGCAGTACTTC. Translated, it gives CASSLLSGTTYEQYF.

The genes are TRBV6-1 and TRBJ2-1; 7 nucleotides match TRBD2. Germline V lookup: CDR1 MNHNS, CDR2 SASEGT. CDR3 length: 15 amino acids. The V segment lost 1 base and the J segment 9 bases; nucleotides outside the gene matches: 9. CDR3 nucleotides: TGTGCCAGCAGTGAAGTCGGGGCGGGAGTGGGTGAGCAGTTCTTC. Translated, it gives CASSEVGAGVGEQFF.

The V call is TRBV9, the J call TRBJ1-1, with D possibly being TRBD1 (6 bases). The CDR3 contains 13 residues. The V and J ends lost 7 bases and 1 base respectively, with 11 bases between them. Germline V gene sequence: CDR1 SGDLS, CDR2 YYNGEE. Here the CDR3 reads CASSGESNTEAFF. In DNA, the CDR3 is TGTGCCAGCTCAGGGGAATCGAACACTGAAGCTTTCTTT.

The rearrangement uses TRBV5-1 and TRBJ2-3; D unresolved. Between the trimmed V and J ends, which lost 0 bases and 3 bases, there was a span of 11 bases. CDR3 size: 15 residues. CDR1 and CDR2 (germline): SGHRS, YFSETQ. Here the CDR3 reads CASSLGPLLTDTQYF. CDR3 nucleotides: TGCGCCAGCAGCTTGGGCCCCTTACTAACAGATACGCAGTATTTT.

This chain uses TRBV28 with TRBJ1-1, with TRBD1 matching over 9 bases. V lost 10 bases and J lost 1; bases outside the gene matches: 10. CDR1 and CDR2 (germline): MDHEN, SYDVKM. This CDR3 has 15 residues. CDR3 sequence (DNA): TGTGCCACCTACCGGGACAGGGATGGGAACACTGAAGCTTTCTTT. Its protein product is CATYRDRDGNTEAFF. The complete variable domain, with remaining parts taken from reference TRBV28 and TRBJ1-1, reads DVKVTQSSRYLVKRTGEKVFLECVQDMDHENMFWYRQDPGLGLRLIYFSYDVKMKEKGDIPEGYSVSREKKERFSLILESASTNQTSMYLCATYRDRDGNTEAFFGQGTRLTVV.

The chain recombines TRBV5-5 with TRBJ1-5; D not resolved. The CDR3 has 17 residues. Germline V gene sequence: CDR1 SGHKS, CDR2 YYEKEE (reference sequence). V lost 0 bases and J lost 4, with 17 bases in between. Here the CDR3 DNA reads TGTGCCAGCAGCTTGGACTACCCCGGGATGGGGAATCAGCCCCAGCATTTT. This translates into CASSLDYPGMGNQPQHF.

This clone appeared a few times. V gene TRBV4-1 combines with J gene TRBJ1-1, with a tentative D call TRBD1 (5 bases). V lost 0 bases to trimming and J lost 0 bases, with 14 bases between them. This CDR3 is 17 amino acids long. CDR1 and CDR2 (germline): MGHRA, YSYEKL. As DNA, the CDR3 is TGCGCCAGCAGCCAAGACGCCCGACAGACCATGAACACTGAAGCTTTCTTT. Translated, it gives CASSQDARQTMNTEAFF.

The chain uses TRBV27 and TRBJ1-1; D perhaps matches TRBD1 (6 bases). Trimming left V 3 bases short and J 4 bases short, with 12 bases between. CDR3 length: 14 amino acids. Germline values: CDR1 MNHEY, CDR2 SMNVEV (reference sequence). CDR3 DNA: TGTGCCAGCAGTTTTTCAGGGGCGCCCACTGAAGCTTTCTTT. Encoded protein: CASSFSGAPTEAFF.

This chain uses TRBV5-6 with TRBJ2-2; the match to TRBD1 covers 10 bases. This CDR3 region has 16 residues. V lost 4 bases and J lost 4; bases outside the gene matches: 7. Germline CDR1 and CDR2: SGHDT and YYEEEE. CDR3 nucleotides: TGTGCCAGCAGCCTTGGACAGGGGGTGGTCACCGGGGAGCTGTTTTTT. It codes for CASSLGQGVVTGELFF.

The chain combines TRBV7-6 with TRBJ1-1, with 8 bases that match TRBD1. Germline-derived CDR1 and CDR2 are SGHVS and FNYEAQ. This CDR3 region has 13 residues. Germline trimming cut 6 bases from V and 4 bases from J; bases unmatched to any gene: 4. This chain's CDR3 is CASRRTGFTEAFF. In DNA, the CDR3 is TGTGCCAGCAGAAGGACAGGGTTCACTGAAGCTTTCTTT.